Listed below are T cell receptor beta chains from one sample, sequenced in a study of cytomegalovirus exposure and HLA in healthy donors. Sequenced by immunoSEQ multiplex PCR; TCRdb stores in-frame clones only, minus some. The sample lists under 200,000 clones, about 72% occurring once. Material for sequencing was PBMCs. These TCRs come from a man between 60 and 75 years old in good health and CMV-seronegative. Both conserved end residues are part of each CDR3. A D gene is named only where the DNA matches it firmly. For some rows the clone size is stated as once, few or many, or as a class when expanded; others skip it.

j_call	clone_size	d_call	v_call	cdr3_aa	cdr3_nt
TRBJ2-1	NA	TRBD2	TRBV7-2	CASSLVLAGGNEQFF	TGTGCCAGCAGCTTAGTACTAGCGGGGGGCAATGAGCAGTTCTTC
TRBJ2-3	NA	TRBD1	TRBV6-5	CASSRDRSTDTQYF	TGTGCCAGCAGTAGGGACAGGTCCACAGATACGCAGTATTTT
TRBJ1-2	NA	NA	TRBV6-5	CASSYTPSSAYGYTF	TGTGCCAGCAGTTACACTCCCTCCTCCGCCTATGGCTACACCTTC
TRBJ1-3	NA	NA	TRBV11-2	CASARTFSIQNSGNTIYF	TGTGCCAGCGCGAGGACATTCTCGATTCAGAACTCTGGAAACACCATATATTTT
TRBJ2-5	NA	TRBD1	TRBV5-1	CASSFGQGRETQYF	TGCGCCAGCAGCTTCGGACAGGGCCGGGAGACCCAGTACTTC
TRBJ2-5	NA	NA	TRBV11-2	CASSLRRETQYF	TGTGCCAGCAGCCTACGTCGTGAGACCCAGTACTTC
TRBJ2-3	NA	NA	TRBV27	CASNPGDTDTQYF	TGTGCCAGCAATCCCGGGGACACAGATACGCAGTATTTT
TRBJ2-2	few	TRBD2	TRBV9	CASSVGGAGGLVTGELFF	TGTGCCAGCAGCGTAGGGGGAGCGGGAGGCTTGGTAACCGGGGAGCTGTTTTTT
TRBJ2-1	NA	NA	TRBV5-1	CASSLQSGWNNEQFF	TGCGCCAGCAGCTTGCAGTCGGGGTGGAACAATGAGCAGTTCTTC
TRBJ1-3	NA	NA	TRBV5-4	CASSLDRGPSSGNTIYF	TGTGCCAGCAGCTTGGATAGGGGCCCGAGCTCTGGAAACACCATATATTTT
TRBJ2-5	NA	NA	TRBV7-2	CASSLAGGQETQYF	TGTGCCAGCAGCTTAGCGGGAGGACAAGAGACCCAGTACTTC
TRBJ1-2	NA	NA	TRBV30	CAWTDGYTF	TGTGCCTGGACGGATGGCTACACCTTC
TRBJ2-7	NA	TRBD2	TRBV6-5	CASSWRTGTSGYEQYF	TGTGCCAGCAGTTGGCGAACCGGGACTAGCGGCTACGAGCAGTACTTC
TRBJ1-5	NA	NA	TRBV6-5	CASSWTGGRNQPQHF	TGTGCCAGCAGTTGGACGGGGGGGCGCAATCAGCCCCAGCATTTT
TRBJ2-7	NA	TRBD1	TRBV5-1	CASSFTGQGKYF	TGCGCCAGCAGCTTCACAGGACAGGGGAAGTACTTC
TRBJ2-5	NA	TRBD1	TRBV29-1	CSGLGTGKETQYF	TGCAGCGGACTCGGGACAGGGAAAGAGACCCAGTACTTC
TRBJ1-1	few	NA	TRBV27	CASSLSGAPEAFF	TGTGCCAGCAGTTTATCGGGGGCTCCTGAAGCTTTCTTT
TRBJ2-7	NA	NA	TRBV5-4	CASSLPNIREQYF	TGTGCCAGCAGCTTGCCAAACATCCGCGAGCAGTACTTC
TRBJ1-2	NA	TRBD1	TRBV2	CASTERTGVGYTF	TGTGCCAGCACCGAACGGACAGGGGTTGGCTACACCTTC
TRBJ2-2	NA	TRBD1	TRBV14	CASSLITGTGNTGELFF	TGTGCCAGCAGCCTTATTACCGGGACAGGGAACACCGGGGAGCTGTTTTTT
TRBJ2-7	NA	TRBD2	TRBV2	CASRPGLAGDEQYF	TGTGCCAGCAGGCCGGGACTAGCGGGAGACGAGCAGTACTTC
TRBJ1-6	NA	NA	TRBV5-4	CASSPRGDNSPLHF	TGTGCCAGCAGTCCTCGGGGGGACAATTCACCCCTCCACTTT
TRBJ2-5	NA	NA	TRBV4-3	CASSPQGAGATQETQYF	TGCGCCAGCAGCCCGCAGGGGGCGGGGGCTACTCAAGAGACCCAGTACTTC
TRBJ2-7	NA	TRBD2	TRBV6-5	CASSFGGTVTTEQYF	TGTGCCAGCAGTTTCGGGGGGACCGTCACTACCGAGCAGTACTTC
TRBJ1-1	few	NA	TRBV19	CATGPNRANTEAFF	TGTGCCACCGGACCCAACAGGGCTAACACTGAAGCTTTCTTT
TRBJ2-7	NA	NA	TRBV28	CASSLTPSYEQYF	TGTGCCAGCAGTTTGACTCCTTCCTACGAGCAGTACTTC
TRBJ1-2	NA	NA	TRBV15	CATSLPDSSNYGYTF	TGTGCCACCAGCCTCCCTGACAGTTCTAACTATGGCTACACCTTC
TRBJ1-2	NA	NA	TRBV21-1	CASGDKFHNYGYTF	TGTGCCAGCGGTGACAAGTTCCATAACTATGGCTACACCTTC
TRBJ1-4	NA	TRBD1	TRBV7-9	CASSLAGQVEKLFF	TGTGCCAGCAGCTTAGCCGGACAGGTCGAAAAACTGTTTTTT
TRBJ2-7	NA	TRBD2	TRBV7-2	CASSLADSGSTRYF	TGTGCCAGCAGCTTAGCGGATAGCGGGAGTACCAGGTACTTC
TRBJ1-1	NA	NA	TRBV25-1	CASSDTGSRWAEAFF	TGTGCCAGCAGTGATACAGGGTCACGTTGGGCTGAAGCTTTCTTT
TRBJ2-2	NA	NA	TRBV6-1	CASKGGAQLGGELFF	TGTGCCAGCAAGGGGGGGGCTCAGTTGGGCGGGGAGCTGTTTTTT
TRBJ1-5	NA	TRBD1	TRBV10-3	CAISETTGAPSTQHF	TGTGCCATCAGTGAAACGACAGGGGCCCCATCGACCCAGCATTTT
TRBJ1-5	NA	TRBD1	TRBV7-9	CASSSLTGANQPQHF	TGTGCCAGCAGCTCGCTAACAGGGGCCAATCAGCCCCAGCATTTT
TRBJ2-7	few	NA	TRBV4-1	CASSPFEESAYEQYF	TGCGCCAGCAGCCCCTTCGAGGAGTCAGCCTACGAGCAGTACTTC
TRBJ2-7	NA	TRBD1	TRBV19	CASSSRQGYEQYF	TGTGCCAGTAGTTCCCGACAGGGCTACGAGCAGTACTTC
TRBJ2-2	NA	TRBD2	TRBV18	CASSPRATSGGGTGELFF	TGTGCCAGCTCACCACGTGCGACTAGCGGAGGGGGCACCGGGGAGCTGTTTTTT
TRBJ2-1	NA	NA	TRBV15	CATSGGLSSYNEQFF	TGTGCCACCAGCGGCGGGTTGAGCTCCTACAATGAGCAGTTCTTC
TRBJ1-1	NA	NA	TRBV6-5	CASSSSPQGNTEAFF	TGTGCCAGCAGTTCATCCCCACAGGGTAACACTGAAGCTTTCTTT
TRBJ1-3	once	NA	TRBV4-1	CASSQEEGYTIYF	TGCGCCAGCAGCCAAGAAGAGGGCTACACCATATATTTT